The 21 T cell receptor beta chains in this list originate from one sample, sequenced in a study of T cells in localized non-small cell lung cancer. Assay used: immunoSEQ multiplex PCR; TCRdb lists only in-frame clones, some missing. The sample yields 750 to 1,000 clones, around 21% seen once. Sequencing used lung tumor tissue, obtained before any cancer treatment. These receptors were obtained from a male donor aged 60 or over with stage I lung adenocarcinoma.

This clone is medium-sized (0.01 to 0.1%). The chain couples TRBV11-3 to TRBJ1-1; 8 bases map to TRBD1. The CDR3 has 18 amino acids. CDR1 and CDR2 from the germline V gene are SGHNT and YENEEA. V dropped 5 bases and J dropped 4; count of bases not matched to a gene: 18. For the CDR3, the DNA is TGTGCCAGCAGCCCCCCATTAGGCTACAGGGGGGACGGCACTGAAGCTTTCTTT. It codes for CASSPPLGYRGDGTEAFF.

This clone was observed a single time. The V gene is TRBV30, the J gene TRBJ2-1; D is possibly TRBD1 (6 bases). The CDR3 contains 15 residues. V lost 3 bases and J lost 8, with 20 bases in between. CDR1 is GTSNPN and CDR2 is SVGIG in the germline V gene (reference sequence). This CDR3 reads CAWSLGAGEADEQFF. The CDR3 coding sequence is TGTGCCTGGAGCCTAGGGGCAGGGGAAGCAGATGAGCAGTTCTTC.

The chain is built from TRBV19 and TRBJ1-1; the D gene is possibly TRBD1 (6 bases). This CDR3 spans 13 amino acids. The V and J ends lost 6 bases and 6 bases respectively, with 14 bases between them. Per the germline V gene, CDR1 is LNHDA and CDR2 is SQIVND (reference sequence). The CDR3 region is CASRLGARAEAFF. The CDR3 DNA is TGTGCCAGTAGGCTGGGGGCGAGGGCTGAAGCTTTCTTT.

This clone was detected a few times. In nucleotides, the CDR3 is TGCAGTGCCACTCACACTCGGACAGGGAGGTTCTTC. Translation: CSATHTRTGRFF. The V gene is TRBV29-1, the J gene TRBJ2-1, with 8 nucleotides matching TRBD1. The CDR3 length is 12 residues. Germline V gene lookup returns CDR1 SQVTM and CDR2 ANQGSEA.

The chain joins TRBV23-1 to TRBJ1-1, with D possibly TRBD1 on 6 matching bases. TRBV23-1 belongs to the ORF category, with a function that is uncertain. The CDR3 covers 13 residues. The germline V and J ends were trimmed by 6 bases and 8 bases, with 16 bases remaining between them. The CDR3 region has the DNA TGCGCCAGCAGCCAAGATTGGGGGGCCGAAGCTTTCTTT. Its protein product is CASSQDWGAEAFF.

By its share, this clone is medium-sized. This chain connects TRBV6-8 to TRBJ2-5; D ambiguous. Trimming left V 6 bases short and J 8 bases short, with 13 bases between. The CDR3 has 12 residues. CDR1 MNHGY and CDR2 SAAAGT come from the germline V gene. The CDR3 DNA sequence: TGTGCCAGCAGCCCGGGCCTCAGCACCCAGTACTTC. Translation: CASSPGLSTQYF.

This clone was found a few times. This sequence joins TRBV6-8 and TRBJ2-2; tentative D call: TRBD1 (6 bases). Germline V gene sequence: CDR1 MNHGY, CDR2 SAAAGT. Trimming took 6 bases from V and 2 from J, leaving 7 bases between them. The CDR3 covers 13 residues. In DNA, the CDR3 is TGTGCCAGCAGACAGGGTAACACCGGGGAGCTGTTTTTT. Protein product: CASRQGNTGELFF.

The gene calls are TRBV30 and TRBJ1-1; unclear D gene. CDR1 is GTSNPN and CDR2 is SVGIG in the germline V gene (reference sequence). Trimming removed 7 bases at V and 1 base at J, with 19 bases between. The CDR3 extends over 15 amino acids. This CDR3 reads CASTHVGKENTEAFF. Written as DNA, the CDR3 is TGTGCCTCCACCCACGTGGGAAAGGAGAACACTGAAGCTTTCTTT. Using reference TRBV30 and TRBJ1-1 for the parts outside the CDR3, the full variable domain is SQTIHQWPATLVQPVGSPLSLECTVEGTSNPNLYWYRQAAGRGLQLLFYSVGIGQISSEVPQNLSASRPQDRQFILSSKKLLLSDSGFYLCASTHVGKENTEAFFGQGTRLTVV.

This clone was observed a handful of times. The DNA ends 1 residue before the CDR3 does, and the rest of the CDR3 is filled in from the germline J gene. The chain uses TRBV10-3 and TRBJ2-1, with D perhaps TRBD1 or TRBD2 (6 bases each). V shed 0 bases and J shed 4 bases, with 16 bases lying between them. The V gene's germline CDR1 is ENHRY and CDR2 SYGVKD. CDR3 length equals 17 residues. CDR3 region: CAISESMGGRGYNEQFF. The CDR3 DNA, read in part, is TGTGCCATCAGTGAGTCGATGGGGGGCAGGGGTTACAATGAGCAGTTC.

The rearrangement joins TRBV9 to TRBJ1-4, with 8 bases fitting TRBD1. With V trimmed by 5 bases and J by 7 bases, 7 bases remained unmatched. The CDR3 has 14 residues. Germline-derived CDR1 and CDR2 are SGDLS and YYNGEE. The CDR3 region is CASRDRVGSEKLFF. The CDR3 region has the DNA TGTGCCAGCAGGGACAGGGTCGGGAGTGAAAAACTGTTTTTT.

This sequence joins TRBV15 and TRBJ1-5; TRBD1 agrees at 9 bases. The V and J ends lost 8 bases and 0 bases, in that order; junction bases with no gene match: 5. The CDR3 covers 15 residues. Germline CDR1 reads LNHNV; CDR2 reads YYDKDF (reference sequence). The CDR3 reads CATLPTGGSNQPQHF. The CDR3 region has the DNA TGTGCCACCCTCCCGACAGGGGGTAGCAATCAGCCCCAGCATTTT.

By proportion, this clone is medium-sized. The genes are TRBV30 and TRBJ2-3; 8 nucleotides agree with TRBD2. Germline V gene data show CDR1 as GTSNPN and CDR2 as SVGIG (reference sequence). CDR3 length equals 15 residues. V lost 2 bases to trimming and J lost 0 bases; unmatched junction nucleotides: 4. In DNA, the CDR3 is TGTGCCTGGAGTTTTAGCGGGACTAGCACAGATACGCAGTATTTT. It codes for CAWSFSGTSTDTQYF.

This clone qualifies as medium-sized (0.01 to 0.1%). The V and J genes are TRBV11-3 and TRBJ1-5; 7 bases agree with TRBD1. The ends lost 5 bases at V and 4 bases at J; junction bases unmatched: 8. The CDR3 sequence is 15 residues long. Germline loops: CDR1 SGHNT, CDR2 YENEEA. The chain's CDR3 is CASSVETGLNQPQHF. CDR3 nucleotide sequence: TGTGCCAGCAGCGTGGAGACAGGGTTGAATCAGCCCCAGCATTTT.

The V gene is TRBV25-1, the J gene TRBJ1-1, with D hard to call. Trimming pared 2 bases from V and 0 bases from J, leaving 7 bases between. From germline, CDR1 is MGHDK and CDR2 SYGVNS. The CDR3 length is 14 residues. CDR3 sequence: CASSERLMNTEAFF. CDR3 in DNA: TGTGCCAGCAGTGAACGGCTGATGAACACTGAAGCTTTCTTT.

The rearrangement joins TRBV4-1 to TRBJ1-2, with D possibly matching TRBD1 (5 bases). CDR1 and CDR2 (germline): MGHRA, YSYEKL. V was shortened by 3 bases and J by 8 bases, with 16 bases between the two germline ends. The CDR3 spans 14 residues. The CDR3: CASSHNQGNGGYTF. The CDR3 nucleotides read TGCGCCAGCAGCCATAATCAGGGCAATGGGGGCTACACCTTC.

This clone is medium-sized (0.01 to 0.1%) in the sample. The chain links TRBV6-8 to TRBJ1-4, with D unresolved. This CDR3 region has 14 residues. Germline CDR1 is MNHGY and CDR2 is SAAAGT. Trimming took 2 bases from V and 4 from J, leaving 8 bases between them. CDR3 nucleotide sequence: TGTGCCAGCAGTTACGGGCAGGATAATGAAAAACTGTTTTTT. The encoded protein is CASSYGQDNEKLFF.

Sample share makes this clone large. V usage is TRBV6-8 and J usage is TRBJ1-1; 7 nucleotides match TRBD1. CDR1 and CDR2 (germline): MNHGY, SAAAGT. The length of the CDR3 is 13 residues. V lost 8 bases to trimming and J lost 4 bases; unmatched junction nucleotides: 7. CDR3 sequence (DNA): TGTGCCAGCCAGGACAGGCCGGTCACTGAAGCTTTCTTT. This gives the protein CASQDRPVTEAFF.

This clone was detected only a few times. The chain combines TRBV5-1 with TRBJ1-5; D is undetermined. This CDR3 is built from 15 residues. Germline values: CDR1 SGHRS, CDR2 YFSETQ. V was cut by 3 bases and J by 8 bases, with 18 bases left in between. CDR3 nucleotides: TGCGCCAGCAGCTCTGGGCGGGCCAGCGGGGAGCCCCAGCATTTT. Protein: CASSSGRASGEPQHF. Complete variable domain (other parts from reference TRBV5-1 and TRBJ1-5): KAGVTQTPRYLIKTRGQQVTLSCSPISGHRSVSWYQQTPGQGLQFLFEYFSETQRNKGNFPGRFSGRQFSNSRSEMNVSTLELGDSALYLCASSSGRASGEPQHFGDGTRLSIL.

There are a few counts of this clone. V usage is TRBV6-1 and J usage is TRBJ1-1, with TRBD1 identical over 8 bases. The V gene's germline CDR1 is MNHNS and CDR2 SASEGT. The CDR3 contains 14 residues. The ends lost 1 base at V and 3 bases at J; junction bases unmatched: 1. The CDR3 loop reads CASSEDRGDTEAFF. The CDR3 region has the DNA TGTGCCAGCAGTGAAGACAGGGGGGACACTGAAGCTTTCTTT.

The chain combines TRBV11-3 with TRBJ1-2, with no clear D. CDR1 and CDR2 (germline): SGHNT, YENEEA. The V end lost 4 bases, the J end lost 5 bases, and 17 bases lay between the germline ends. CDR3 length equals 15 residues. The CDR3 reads CASSSRHTTLYGYTF. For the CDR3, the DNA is TGTGCCAGCAGCTCGAGACACACTACTTTGTATGGCTACACCTTC. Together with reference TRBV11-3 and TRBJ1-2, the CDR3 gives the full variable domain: EAGVVQSPRYKIIEKKQPVAFWCNPISGHNTLYWYLQNLGQGPELLIRYENEEAVDDSQLPKDRFSAERLKGVDSTLKIQPAELGDSAVYLCASSSRHTTLYGYTFGSGTRLTVV.

CDR3 in DNA: TGTGCCAGTTTGTTTTACAGTGGCCTCGGCAACACCATATATTTT. Translated, it gives CASLFYSGLGNTIYF. The chain has TRBV19 and TRBJ1-3, with D unresolved. CDR1 and CDR2 from the germline V gene are LNHDA and SQIVND (reference sequence). V lost 8 bases and J 7 bases, leaving 21 bases between the germline ends. The CDR3 contains 15 residues.